This T cell receptor beta chain stems from a study of T cell repertoires in cytomegalovirus infection. The wider study: Indications of both CMV infection and matching HLA type were provided by public TCR beta signatures. Points from the study as a whole: Cumulative public TCR beta family frequency identified CMV carriers with the relevant HLA. Clonotypes of TCR beta that were HLA-C-restricted and CMV-specific dominated the ex vivo response.

Points on this clonotype: The antigen remains unidentified.

TCRdb used MiXCR to reprocess the reads, holding one entry per CDR3 protein. The table has roughly 500,000 distinct CDR3 sequences, roughly 46% seen once. Germline V gene lookup returns CDR1 DFQATT and CDR2 SNEGSKA (reference sequence). V lost 1 base to trimming and J lost 11 bases, with 9 bases between them. CDR3 length: 11 residues. The receptor's source is a human donor in good health (CMV status not recorded). Some clones in this sample may be carry-over from other donors' samples. Sequences were derived from cultured PBMCs, sampled from culture after CMV antigen stimulation. The rearrangement uses TRBV20-1 and TRBJ1-5; D is uncertain. CDR3 residues: CSARAARAQHF. The CDR3 coding sequence is TGCAGTGCTAGAGCGGCCCGCGCCCAGCATTTT.